Each of the 30 T cell receptor beta chains below was sequenced from the same sample in a study of response to subunit inactivated influenza vaccine. TCRdb independently ran MiXCR on the RT-PCR reads; one entry per CDR3 protein. The table has about 180,000 distinct CDR3 sequences, nearly 9.5% seen once; the top ten hold approximately 10%. Material: non-naive T cells sorted from PBMCs, obtained on the day of vaccination. These receptors were collected from a man aged 45-65 years who received an inactivated influenza vaccine.

The chain has TRBV12-3 or TRBV12-4 and TRBJ2-3; 11 bases line up with TRBD2. The CDR3 sequence is 14 residues long. J lost 5 bases, V lost 6 bases, and 4 bases had no gene match. The CDR3 loop is CASRPGLAGDTQYF. As DNA, the CDR3 is TGTGCCAGCAGACCCGGACTAGCGGGAGATACGCAGTATTTT.

The table lists this clonotype with many counts. The chain joins TRBV28 to TRBJ2-7, with TRBD1 as a possible D gene (6 bases). Deletions cut 4 bases from V and 5 bases from J, with 9 bases between. CDR1 is MDHEN, CDR2 SYDVKM, per germline. The CDR3 is made up of 12 amino acids. For the CDR3, the DNA is TGTGCCAGCAGTTCCAACAGGGACGAGCAGTACTTC. Translation: CASSSNRDEQYF. Drawing the rest from reference TRBV28 and TRBJ2-7, the complete variable domain is DVKVTQSSRYLVKRTGEKVFLECVQDMDHENMFWYRQDPGLGLRLIYFSYDVKMKEKGDIPEGYSVSREKKERFSLILESASTNQTSMYLCASSSNRDEQYFGPGTRLTVT.

CDR3 sequence reads: CASSDLSGRLTYEQYF. The CDR3 DNA is TGTGCCAGCAGCGATTTGAGCGGCCGCCTTACCTACGAGCAGTACTTC. The gene calls are TRBV3-1 and TRBJ2-7, with a possible D match to TRBD2 (5 bases). Trimming took 5 bases from V and 2 from J, leaving 19 bases between them. Germline CDR1 LGHDT, CDR2 YNNKEL (reference sequence). CDR3 size: 16 residues.

This clonotype has ten or more counts. The chain couples TRBV29-1 to TRBJ2-3; TRBD2 might be the D (6 bases). CDR3 size: 13 residues. The germline V gene encodes CDR1 SQVTM and CDR2 ANQGSEA. Trimming took 3 bases from V and 3 from J, leaving 10 bases between them. CDR3 sequence reads: CSVDIGRTDTQYF. CDR3 DNA sequence: TGCAGCGTTGACATCGGGAGAACAGATACGCAGTATTTT.

The chain carries TRBV28 and TRBJ1-2; D remains unclear. CDR1 is MDHEN and CDR2 is SYDVKM in the germline V gene. This CDR3 spans 12 amino acids. Trimming cost V 10 bases and J 9 bases, with 18 bases left between them. CDR3 nucleotide sequence: TGTGCCATGGGCCCCGGGCTCGTCTGCTACACCTTC. This translates into CAMGPGLVCYTF.

The J gene is TRBJ2-5, the V gene TRBV7-2; D could derive from TRBD1 or TRBD2 (5 bases each). The germline V gene encodes CDR1 SGHTA and CDR2 FQGNSA. V dropped 5 bases and J dropped 5 bases, with 12 bases sitting between them. This CDR3 region has 13 residues. The CDR3: CASSPRGVETQYF. In nucleotides, the CDR3 is TGTGCCAGCAGCCCGAGGGGAGTGGAGACCCAGTACTTC.

V usage is TRBV4-3 and J usage is TRBJ1-4; D may be TRBD1 (6 bases). The CDR3 is 16 residues long. From germline, CDR1 is LGHNA and CDR2 YSLEER. Deletions cut 0 bases from V and 7 bases from J, with 15 bases between. The CDR3 DNA is TGCGCCAGCAGCCAAGATCAGGGGAGTTGGGGTGAAAAACTGTTTTTT. It encodes CASSQDQGSWGEKLFF.

The V and J genes are TRBV29-1 and TRBJ2-7, with 7 bases fitting TRBD1. The junction had 8 bases not matched to a gene; V was cut back by 6 bases and J by 0 bases. The CDR3 is 14 residues long. The germline V gene has CDR1 SQVTM and CDR2 ANQGSEA. CDR3 in DNA: TGCAGCGTAGCCACAGGGGCCGACTCCTACGAGCAGTACTTC. Its protein product is CSVATGADSYEQYF.

This clonotype was counted only a few times. The chain links TRBV28 to TRBJ2-5; D unresolved. The ends were cut back, 1 base at V and 1 base at J, with 7 bases in the middle. This CDR3 has 14 amino acids. Germline V gives CDR1 MDHEN, CDR2 SYDVKM. The CDR3 DNA sequence: TGTGCCAGCAGTTTATCGTACCGCCAAGAGACCCAGTACTTC. This sequence encodes CASSLSYRQETQYF. The variable domain in full, with the rest retrieved from reference TRBV28 and TRBJ2-5, is DVKVTQSSRYLVKRTGEKVFLECVQDMDHENMFWYRQDPGLGLRLIYFSYDVKMKEKGDIPEGYSVSREKKERFSLILESASTNQTSMYLCASSLSYRQETQYFGPGTRLLVL.

This clonotype has a count of ten or more. The J gene is TRBJ2-7, the V gene TRBV4-1; no firm D call. V was clipped by 0 bases and J by 3 bases, with 6 bases between them. The CDR3 totals 13 residues. CDR1 is MGHRA and CDR2 is YSYEKL in the germline V gene. CDR3 sequence (DNA): TGCGCCAGCAGCCAAGAACAGAACTACGAGCAGTACTTC. This translates into CASSQEQNYEQYF.

The chain is built from TRBV28 and TRBJ2-5; 7 nucleotides line up with TRBD2. The CDR3 runs 16 residues. Germline trimming cut 3 bases from V and 2 bases from J; bases unmatched to any gene: 9. Germline V gene data show CDR1 as MDHEN and CDR2 as SYDVKM. DNA for the CDR3: TGTGCCAGCAGTTTGGAGGTAGCGGGCGTTCAAGAGACCCAGTACTTC. It yields the protein CASSLEVAGVQETQYF.

This clonotype has ten or more counts. This chain joins TRBV7-2 and TRBJ2-2; TRBD2 matches at 12 bases. CDR1 and CDR2 from the germline V gene are SGHTA and FQGNSA. The CDR3 is 17 amino acids. J lost 3 bases, V lost 1 base, and 3 bases had no gene match. In nucleotides, the CDR3 is TGTGCCAGCAGCTTAGGACTAGCGGGAGTAGACACCGGGGAGCTGTTTTTT. It specifies CASSLGLAGVDTGELFF.

This clonotype was observed a handful of times. This sequence joins TRBV7-2 and TRBJ2-1; 7 bases line up with TRBD2. Trimming took 5 bases from V and 10 from J; bases not matched to a gene: 8. The CDR3 is 13 residues long. Per the germline V gene, CDR1 is SGHTA and CDR2 is FQGNSA. This CDR3 reads CASSPFAGAEQFF. Written as DNA, the CDR3 is TGTGCCAGCAGCCCCTTCGCGGGAGCCGAGCAGTTCTTC. Based on the CDR3 plus reference TRBV7-2 and TRBJ2-1, the full variable domain is GAGVSQSPSNKVTEKGKDVELRCDPISGHTALYWYRQSLGQGLEFLIYFQGNSAPDKSGLPSDRFSAERTGGSVSTLTIQRTQQEDSAVYLCASSPFAGAEQFFGPGTRLTVL.

This clonotype was picked up a small number of times. This chain connects TRBV5-5 to TRBJ2-1; TRBD2 matches 10 bases. In germline, CDR1 is SGHKS, CDR2 YYEKEE (reference sequence). There are 17 residues in the CDR3. J gave up 3 bases and V 4 bases, and 10 bases lay outside the gene matches. As DNA, the CDR3 is TGTGCCAGCAGCCTACCTAGCGGGAGCAACTACTACAATGAGCAGTTCTTC. It specifies CASSLPSGSNYYNEQFF.

This clonotype has a handful of counts. The chain has TRBV5-1 and TRBJ2-3, with 8 positions matching TRBD1. The V segment lost 5 bases and the J segment 4 bases; nucleotides outside the gene matches: 6. This CDR3 is 14 amino acids long. Germline V gene lookup returns CDR1 SGHRS and CDR2 YFSETQ. CDR3 residues: CASRVQGDSDTQYF. The DNA for the CDR3 is TGCGCCAGCAGAGTACAGGGGGACTCAGATACGCAGTATTTT.

This clonotype came up many times. The V gene is TRBV7-8, the J gene TRBJ2-7; 8 positions match TRBD2. The CDR3 loop spans 13 amino acids. The germline V gene encodes CDR1 SGHVS and CDR2 FQNEAQ. V trimming: 1 base; J trimming: 9 bases; junction bases outside the gene matches: 5. The CDR3 nucleotides read TGTGCCAGCAGCTTAGTTGCGGGGGGCCTGCAGTACTTC. It is translated as CASSLVAGGLQYF.

This clonotype appeared a few times. V is TRBV14 and J is TRBJ2-1; D uncertain. There are 15 residues in the CDR3. CDR1 and CDR2 (germline): SGHDN, FVKESK. Deletions cut 5 bases from V and 2 bases from J, with 13 bases between. The CDR3 bases are TGTGCCAGCAGCTACTCCGGTTCGCCCTACAATGAGCAGTTCTTC. Its translation: CASSYSGSPYNEQFF.

This clonotype was picked up many times. The J gene is TRBJ2-1, the V gene TRBV2; 7 bases are a match to TRBD1. Germline trimming cut 2 bases from V and 4 bases from J; bases unmatched to any gene: 5. This CDR3 comprises 15 residues. Germline V lookup: CDR1 SNHLY, CDR2 FYNNEI. CDR3 protein: CASSERLGQYNEQFF. CDR3 coding DNA: TGTGCCAGCAGTGAACGATTGGGACAGTACAATGAGCAGTTCTTC.

J is TRBJ2-3 and V is TRBV6-2 or TRBV6-3; 7 bases match TRBD1. J was trimmed by 0 bases and V by 7 bases; bases with no gene match: 4. The CDR3 extends over 14 amino acids. The germline V gene has CDR1 MNHEY and CDR2 SVGEGT. CDR3 DNA sequence: TGTGCCAGCACAGACAGGGACAGCACAGATACGCAGTATTTT. Protein product: CASTDRDSTDTQYF.

There are many counts of this clonotype. The chain recombines TRBV5-1 with TRBJ2-5; unclear D gene. Germline CDR1 SGHRS, CDR2 YFSETQ. V lost 3 bases to trimming and J lost 5 bases, with 11 bases between them. The CDR3 consists of 13 residues. The chain's CDR3 is CASSSTRGETQYF. In DNA, the CDR3 is TGCGCCAGCAGCTCAACGCGTGGGGAGACCCAGTACTTC. Variable domain in full (rest from reference TRBV5-1 and TRBJ2-5): KAGVTQTPRYLIKTRGQQVTLSCSPISGHRSVSWYQQTPGQGLQFLFEYFSETQRNKGNFPGRFSGRQFSNSRSEMNVSTLELGDSALYLCASSSTRGETQYFGPGTRLLVL.

This clonotype was counted only a few times. The chain couples TRBV7-2 to TRBJ2-3, with D unclear. The CDR3 is 15 residues long. Trimming pared 1 base from V and 0 bases from J, leaving 8 bases between. Germline loops: CDR1 SGHTA, CDR2 FQGNSA. The CDR3 here is CASSLGPDSTDTQYF. The CDR3, as DNA: TGTGCCAGCAGCTTAGGGCCGGACAGCACAGATACGCAGTATTTT.

This clonotype was recorded a few times. The genes are TRBV30 and TRBJ1-2, with TRBD1 matching over 7 bases. The CDR3 contains 13 residues. Trimming removed 0 bases from V and 4 bases from J; junction bases left unmatched: 2. Germline assignment: CDR1 GTSNPN and CDR2 SVGIG (reference sequence). The CDR3 bases are TGTGCCTGGAGTGTACAGGGGATCTATGGCTACACCTTC. This sequence encodes CAWSVQGIYGYTF.

This clonotype was observed a handful of times. This sequence joins TRBV28 and TRBJ2-2; the D call may be TRBD1 or TRBD2 (5 bases each). Trimming cost V 5 bases and J 2 bases, with 21 bases left between them. This CDR3 is 18 amino acids long. Germline CDR1 reads MDHEN; CDR2 reads SYDVKM. The CDR3 bases are TGTGCCAGCAGTCCCAATCCGGGGCAGCTGCTTAACACCGGGGAGCTGTTTTTT. Translating it yields CASSPNPGQLLNTGELFF.

The sample holds many counts of this clonotype. The gene calls are TRBV20-1 and TRBJ2-7; D possibly corresponds to TRBD1 (5 bases). The V gene lost 1 base and the J gene lost 4 bases, with 17 bases spanning the gap. The germline CDR1 and CDR2 sequences are DFQATT and SNEGSKA (reference sequence). CDR3 size: 15 residues. CDR3 nucleotides: TGCAGTGCTAGAGGGACAAATTCAGGTGCTTACGAGCAGTACTTC. Translating it yields CSARGTNSGAYEQYF.

This clonotype was picked up many times. The chain recombines TRBV27 with TRBJ1-1; D uncertain. Germline values: CDR1 MNHEY, CDR2 SMNVEV (reference sequence). The CDR3 runs to 14 residues. V lost 6 bases and J lost 0, with 11 bases in between. The CDR3 loop reads CASRPKLLNTEAFF. The DNA for the CDR3 is TGTGCCAGCAGACCCAAACTATTGAACACTGAAGCTTTCTTT.

The V gene is TRBV18, the J gene TRBJ2-7; maybe TRBD2 (6 bases). Germline loops: CDR1 KGHSH, CDR2 LQKENI. There are 14 residues in the CDR3. Between the trimmed V and J ends, which lost 3 bases and 2 bases, there was a span of 11 bases. The CDR3 DNA reads TGTGCCAGCTCACCGAATAGCGGTACCTACGAGCAGTACTTC. Translation: CASSPNSGTYEQYF.

This clonotype was counted a few times. The chain is built from TRBV5-5 and TRBJ2-5, with unresolved D. The CDR3 spans 16 residues. Looked up from germline, CDR1 is SGHKS and CDR2 is YYEKEE (reference sequence). Trimming left V 4 bases short and J 2 bases short, with 18 bases between. The CDR3 bases are TGTGCCAGCAGCCCAACTGCGTGGACCGCTCAAGAGACCCAGTACTTC. Amino acid sequence: CASSPTAWTAQETQYF. The full variable domain, completed using reference TRBV5-5 and TRBJ2-5, is DAGVTQSPTHLIKTRGQQVTLRCSPISGHKSVSWYQQVLGQGPQFIFQYYEKEERGRGNFPDRFSARQFPNYSSELNVNALLLGDSALYLCASSPTAWTAQETQYFGPGTRLLVL.

This clonotype was counted between two and nine times. The rearrangement uses TRBV30 and TRBJ1-1; unclear D gene. Germline V CDR1 and CDR2: GTSNPN, SVGIG (reference sequence). V lost 2 bases and J lost 3, with 4 bases in between. The CDR3 extends over 11 amino acids. DNA for the CDR3: TGTGCCTGGAGTTTTGACACTGAAGCTTTCTTT. This sequence encodes CAWSFDTEAFF. The full variable domain, completed using reference TRBV30 and TRBJ1-1, is SQTIHQWPATLVQPVGSPLSLECTVEGTSNPNLYWYRQAAGRGLQLLFYSVGIGQISSEVPQNLSASRPQDRQFILSSKKLLLSDSGFYLCAWSFDTEAFFGQGTRLTVV.

The CDR3 protein is CASSYGTYNEQFF. CDR3 sequence (DNA): TGTGCCAGCAGTTACGGCACCTACAATGAGCAGTTCTTC. This chain joins TRBV27 and TRBJ2-1; D call uncertain. The CDR3 sequence is 13 residues long. Germline V gene lookup returns CDR1 MNHEY and CDR2 SMNVEV (reference sequence). The ends were cut back, 4 bases at V and 2 bases at J, with 6 bases in the middle.

There are a few counts of this clonotype. The CDR3 bases are TGTGCCAGCAGCTTAGTAGGGCAGAAAAGAGAGACCCAGTACTTC. It is translated as CASSLVGQKRETQYF. This rearrangement joins TRBV11-2 to TRBJ2-5, with D uncertain. This CDR3 has 15 residues. CDR1 and CDR2 from the germline V gene are SGHAT and FQNNGV. V was cut by 1 base and J by 4 bases, with 13 bases left in between.